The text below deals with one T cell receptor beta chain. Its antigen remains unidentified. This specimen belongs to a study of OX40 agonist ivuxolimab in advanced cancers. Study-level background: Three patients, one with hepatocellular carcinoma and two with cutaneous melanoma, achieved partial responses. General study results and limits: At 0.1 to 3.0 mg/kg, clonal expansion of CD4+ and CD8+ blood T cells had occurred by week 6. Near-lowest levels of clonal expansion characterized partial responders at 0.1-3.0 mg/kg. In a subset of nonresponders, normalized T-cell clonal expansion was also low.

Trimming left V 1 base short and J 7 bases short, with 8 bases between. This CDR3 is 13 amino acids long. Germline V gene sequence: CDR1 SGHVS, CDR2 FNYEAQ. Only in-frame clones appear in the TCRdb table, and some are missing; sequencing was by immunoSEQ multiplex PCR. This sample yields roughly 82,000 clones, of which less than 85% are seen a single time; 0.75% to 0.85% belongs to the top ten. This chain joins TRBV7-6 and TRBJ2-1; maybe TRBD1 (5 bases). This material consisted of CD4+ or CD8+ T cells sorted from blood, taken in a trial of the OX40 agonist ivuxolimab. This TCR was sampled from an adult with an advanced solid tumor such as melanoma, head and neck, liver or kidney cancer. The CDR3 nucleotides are TGTGCCAGCAGCTTAGGCTCAGGGAATGAGCAGTTCTTC. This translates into CASSLGSGNEQFF.